The 15 T cell receptor beta chains below were found in one sample sequenced in a study of blood T cells in healthy people across ages. A second about 7 to 11 cycle PCR used barcoded and J-beta primers. Each CDR3 protein gets one entry after TCRdb re-called the 5' RACE reads with MiXCR. The profile shows over 550,000 distinct CDR3 sequences, 25% to 35% of them singletons. Sequenced input: blood. All receptors derive from a woman of 80 years or more in good health.

This clonotype was counted at least ten times. V usage is TRBV7-2 and J usage is TRBJ2-1; D call uncertain. Germline loops: CDR1 SGHTA, CDR2 FQGNSA. V was cut by 3 bases and J by 9 bases, with 6 bases left in between. CDR3 length: 11 amino acids. The CDR3 bases are TGTGCCAGCAGCTTGACTGCTGAGCAGTTCTTC. This codes for CASSLTAEQFF.

This clonotype was observed many times. The V gene is TRBV28, the J gene TRBJ2-5; maybe TRBD1 (6 bases). The V gene lost 3 bases and the J gene lost 1 base, with 15 bases spanning the gap. The CDR3 covers 16 residues. CDR1 is MDHEN and CDR2 is SYDVKM in the germline V gene. DNA for the CDR3: TGTGCCAGCAGTTTTAGGGCCAGGGGCTTCCAAGAGACCCAGTACTTC. Translated, it gives CASSFRARGFQETQYF.

In nucleotides, the CDR3 is TGCAGTGCTCTTGACAGGGTGGCGAACACTGAAGCTTTCTTT. Encoded protein: CSALDRVANTEAFF. V usage is TRBV20-1 and J usage is TRBJ1-1; 7 bases are shared with TRBD1. CDR1 DFQATT and CDR2 SNEGSKA come from the germline V gene (reference sequence). J gave up 1 base and V 5 bases, and 7 bases lay outside the gene matches. The CDR3 is 14 residues long.

This clonotype has a handful of counts. The chain is built from TRBV7-9 and TRBJ2-3; D may be TRBD2 (7 bases). V was trimmed by 1 base and J by 4 bases, leaving 21 bases between them. The germline gives CDR1 SEHNR, CDR2 FQNEAQ (reference sequence). The CDR3 runs 18 residues. CDR3 amino acids: CASSLGAALAGAADTQYF. CDR3 DNA sequence: TGTGCCAGCAGCTTAGGTGCTGCTTTGGCGGGGGCGGCAGATACGCAGTATTTT.

This clonotype was seen ten or more times. The J gene is TRBJ2-1, the V gene TRBV28; TRBD2 is a possible D gene (5 bases). The V gene's germline CDR1 is MDHEN and CDR2 SYDVKM. Trimming removed 2 bases at V and 4 bases at J, with 12 bases between. The length of the CDR3 is 15 residues. The DNA of the CDR3 is TGTGCCAGCAGTTTAGCGGGCCCTAGATACAATGAGCAGTTCTTC. Residues: CASSLAGPRYNEQFF.

V and J are TRBV6-1 and TRBJ2-7; 10 bases fit TRBD1. Germline values: CDR1 MNHNS, CDR2 SASEGT. This CDR3 is built from 15 residues. Trimming removed 8 bases from V and 1 base from J; junction bases left unmatched: 8. CDR3 in amino acids: CASCAVGQGSYEQYF. CDR3 sequence (DNA): TGTGCCAGCTGCGCCGTGGGACAGGGGTCCTACGAGCAGTACTTC.

This clonotype was seen ten or more times. The DNA for the CDR3 is TGTGCCAGCAGACTTAGCGGGGGCCATGAGCAGTTCTTC. It codes for CASRLSGGHEQFF. V gene TRBV6-2 or TRBV6-3 combines with J gene TRBJ2-1, with TRBD2 identical over 9 bases. The CDR3 is 13 residues long. Per the germline V gene, CDR1 is MNHEY and CDR2 is SVGEGT. V dropped 6 bases and J dropped 8; count of bases not matched to a gene: 5.

V and J are TRBV25-1 and TRBJ1-5, with a weak D call TRBD1 (5 bases). V lost 3 bases to trimming and J lost 8 bases, with 11 bases between them. CDR3 length: 13 residues. Looked up from germline, CDR1 is MGHDK and CDR2 is SYGVNS. This CDR3 is CASSERGREPQHF. The CDR3 region has the DNA TGTGCCAGCAGTGAGCGGGGGAGGGAGCCCCAGCATTTT.

This clonotype was recorded many times. V usage is TRBV25-1 and J usage is TRBJ2-7, with D possibly matching TRBD1 (6 bases). Germline CDR1 MGHDK, CDR2 SYGVNS. V lost 1 base, J lost 5 bases, and 12 bases lay in between. The CDR3 covers 14 residues. As DNA, the CDR3 is TGTGCCAGCAGTGAATGGGGTGGGGGCCACGAGCAGTACTTC. Translating it yields CASSEWGGGHEQYF.

This clonotype appeared a few times. V gene TRBV20-1 combines with J gene TRBJ2-7; D not resolved. Germline V gene data show CDR1 as DFQATT and CDR2 as SNEGSKA (reference sequence). This CDR3 contains 11 residues. The germline V and J ends were trimmed by 0 bases and 12 bases, with 12 bases remaining between them. DNA of the CDR3: TGCAGTGCTAGAGATTCGTCCCCGGGGTACTTC. This encodes CSARDSSPGYF.

This clonotype occurred many times. The chain employs TRBV6-2 or TRBV6-3 and TRBJ1-2, with D unclear. Germline V gene sequence: CDR1 MNHEY, CDR2 SVGEGT. The CDR3 is made up of 15 amino acids. Trimming shortened V by 7 bases and J by 3 bases, and 18 bases separated the two germline ends. CDR3 region: CASTSIHIPYYGYTF. The CDR3 DNA reads as TGTGCCAGCACCAGCATTCACATCCCCTACTATGGCTACACCTTC.

This clonotype was seen a few times. This sequence joins TRBV11-2 and TRBJ2-6, with no clear D. The germline V gene encodes CDR1 SGHAT and CDR2 FQNNGV. The length of the CDR3 is 17 residues. Trimming took off 0 bases at V and 0 bases at J, with 9 bases between the two ends. In DNA, the CDR3 is TGTGCCAGCAGCTTAGAAGAGACAATCTCTGGGGCCAACGTCCTGACTTTC. It specifies CASSLEETISGANVLTF.

As regards this clonotype: A much bigger clone sits one base away, suggesting this may be a read error. J is TRBJ1-2 and V is TRBV29-1, with 8 positions matching TRBD1. The CDR3 loop spans 18 amino acids. Germline V gives CDR1 SQVTM, CDR2 ANQGSEA. The trim removed 7 bases at V and 6 bases at J, leaving 25 bases unmatched. CDR3 region: CSAAKLQGGTPPTHGYTF. CDR3 nucleotide sequence: TGCAGCGCTGCAAAACTACAGGGGGGCACTCCCCCAACCCATGGCTACACCTTC.

This clonotype was seen only once. This rearrangement joins TRBV28 to TRBJ2-5; the match to TRBD1 covers 10 bases. The junction had 9 bases not matched to a gene; V was cut back by 3 bases and J by 11 bases. Germline assignment: CDR1 MDHEN and CDR2 SYDVKM. The CDR3 has 14 amino acids. Here the CDR3 DNA reads TGTGCCAGCAGTTTCTGGACAGGGGGAAACGGGCAGTACTTC. It translates to CASSFWTGGNGQYF.

A few counts support this clonotype. This sequence joins TRBV5-1 and TRBJ1-4; the D is unclear. Germline CDR1 SGHRS, CDR2 YFSETQ. The CDR3 extends over 14 amino acids. The V and J ends lost 1 base and 6 bases respectively, with 10 bases between them. The CDR3 DNA reads as TGCGCCAGCAGCTTGTGGGGTAATGATGAAAAACTGTTTTTT. Translated: CASSLWGNDEKLFF.